Sequencing of this TCR beta chain was carried out in a study of identical twins. Germline V lookup: CDR1 PRHDT, CDR2 FYEKMQ (reference sequence). This CDR3 region has 15 residues. V shed 5 bases and J 1 base; nucleotides not matched to a gene: 7. TCRdb re-derived calls from the 5' RACE reads in MiXCR, one entry per CDR3 protein. This table holds 300,000 to 350,000 distinct CDR3 sequences, around 12% found once. This clonotype has just a few counts. The data were also submitted as part of a second study, on yellow fever vaccine responses in identical twins.

The clonotype comes from a young woman in good health. The specimen was CD8+ T cells sorted from blood. The chain uses TRBV13 and TRBJ2-7; 8 bases fit TRBD1. The CDR3 reads CASSPGTGVSYEQYF. In DNA form, the CDR3 reads TGTGCCAGCAGCCCCGGGACAGGCGTTTCCTACGAGCAGTACTTC.